This T cell receptor beta chain stems from a study of blood T cell repertoires in COVID-19 (dated by TCRdb to the early 2020s). In terms of the full investigation: Samples from collaborators originated in the United States, Italy and Spain and spanned both the acute and convalescent phases of COVID-19. The material from the prospective study consisted of cDNA or gDNA derived from T cells, B-cell-depleted T cells, or PBMCs. The dataset comprised deeply sampled blood TCRbeta repertoires from subjects exposed to, actively infected with, or recovered from COVID-19. The repertoires were released in a freely available public database intended as a resource for research on the immune response to SARS-CoV-2. Samples were obtained from the ongoing ImmuneRACE study (first 160 participants) and from over 1,000 subjects provided by 6 global collaborators. The sample metadata nearly always contained a de-identified subject ID, COVID-19 status, age in years and sex. HLA class I and class II types, where available, came from metadata supplied by the sample provider rather than from assay-based typing. What the study reported, not specific to this receptor: The amount of clinical and demographic metadata varied by source and participant and was provided uncurated.

TCRbeta CDR3 regions were amplified from genomic DNA using the immunoSEQ Assay, a bias-controlled multiplex PCR. The study's own analysis went as follows. Nucleated cell counts per sample were estimated from amplification of reference gene primers within the assay. Sequence reads were collapsed and filtered to measure the absolute abundance of every unique TCRbeta CDR3 rearrangement. For each sample, productive Simpson clonality was calculated as the square root of Simpson's diversity index across productive rearrangements. As stored in TCRdb, this immuneACCESS dataset retains in-frame rearrangements with V and J assigned. A fraction of the clones does not appear; measured against another copy, unresolved V genes explain less than half of the discrepancy, and the remainder lacks a known reason. That table furnishes V, J and clone size, whereas the DNA furnished D and trimming. This sample is represented by around 620,000 clones; 80% to 90% of them were singletons. The ten top clones hold over 0.2% of the sample.

Whole blood was collected in K2EDTA tubes by collaborating institutions according to the institutions' own protocols. For TCRbeta analysis, collaborator samples were shipped as frozen whole blood, as isolated PBMCs, or as DNA extracted from either sample type. Trimming takes 5 bases from V and 1 base from J, and the germline ends sit 15 bases apart. CDR1 LNHDA and CDR2 SQIVND are derived from the germline V gene (reference sequence). The CDR3 sequence holds 16 residues, the cysteine and phenylalanine included. The only DNA kept is the CDR3, 48 bases in frame from the first base. Turning to this clone: It lacks a known antigen. No base quality values were provided; no much bigger clone lies one nucleotide off.

This sequence was found in a woman under 30 with acute or convalescent COVID-19. This receptor chain uses TRBV19 and TRBJ2-1; D gene: possibly TRBD1, on 6 matching bases. Sequencing was carried out using peripheral blood. The nucleotides read TGTGCCAGTAGTCCCCCCACAGGGTTGTCCTACAATGAGCAGTTCTTC. Its translation reads: CASSPPTGLSYNEQFF.